This T cell receptor (beta chain) was recorded in a study of technical replicates of blood from several donors. Germline V gene lookup returns CDR1 MGHRA and CDR2 YSYEKL. V lost 4 bases and J lost 2, with 19 bases in between. The length of the CDR3 is 17 residues. TCRdb keeps only in-frame clones here, not all; method: immunoSEQ multiplex PCR. The data contain tens of thousands of clones, 90% to 95% of them singletons. The TCR comes from a human donor in good health. Input material: T cells isolated from PBMCs. V gene TRBV4-1 combines with J gene TRBJ2-3, with D possibly matching TRBD1 (6 bases). CDR3 sequence (DNA): TGCGCCAGCAGCCCAGGAAGAGCCAGGGGAACCACAGATACGCAGTATTTT. It specifies CASSPGRARGTTDTQYF.